What follows is one T cell receptor (beta chain) and its context. This clone was found many times. Which antigen it targets is not known. Base qualities are not recorded, but no much larger clone differs from it by a single base. Participants in the prospective study were aged about 18 to 90 years, lived in 20 to 25 United States geographic areas, and enrolled through a virtual design. In the prospective study, cohorts were assigned on the basis of participant-reported clinical history obtained from a screening survey and a study questionnaire. Recovered participants in ImmuneRACE Cohort 3 were defined as having two consecutive negative NP/OP PCR tests, clearance from a healthcare professional, or resolution of symptoms. In the prospective study, mobile phlebotomists collected whole blood, serum and a nasopharyngeal or oropharyngeal swab from each participant. Participants in the prospective study had the option to provide additional blood draws and questionnaires over an approximately 2-month period. Blood samples from the prospective study were shipped frozen or at room temperature prior to DNA extraction.

As encoded in the germline V gene (reference sequence), CDR1 is SGHNT while CDR2 is YYREEE. The CDR3 sequence holds 15 residues, the cysteine and phenylalanine included. Only the CDR3 region is kept as DNA, spanning 45 bases read in frame from base 1. The germline V and J ends show losses of 1 base and 1 base respectively, and no gene match explains 0 bases of the junction. The immunoSEQ Assay, a bias-controlled multiplex PCR, was used to amplify TCRbeta CDR3 regions from genomic DNA. In the paper's pipeline: Nucleated cell counts per sample were estimated from amplification of reference gene primers within the assay. To quantify the absolute abundance of each unique TCRbeta CDR3 rearrangement, sequence reads were collapsed and filtered. For each sample, productive Simpson clonality was calculated as the square root of Simpson's diversity index across productive rearrangements. TCRdb mirrors the immuneACCESS table, restricted to in-frame sequences. Some clones are absent from its copies; in checked studies, under half trace to an unresolved V gene, and the reason for the others is unknown. V, J and clone size are taken as reported in that table, and D and trimming were inferred from the DNA itself. The sample contains roughly 370,000 clones, 85% to 90% of them found a single time. Approximately 9.3% of the sample belongs to the ten largest clones.

This entry is derived from a study of blood T cell repertoires in COVID-19 (dated by TCRdb to 2020 to 2021). Regarding the research as a whole: Samples covering the acute and convalescent phases of COVID-19 were provided by collaborators in the United States, Italy and Spain. Subjects who had been exposed to COVID-19, were actively infected with it, or had recovered from it provided the deeply sampled blood TCRbeta repertoires that made up the dataset. The prospective study material was composed of cDNA or gDNA derived from T cells, B-cell-depleted T cells, or PBMCs. Where available, HLA class I and class II types were taken from metadata supplied by the sample provider and were not determined by assay-based typing. A freely available public database, intended as a resource for researchers studying the immune response to SARS-CoV-2, is where the repertoires were released. Nearly every sample came with metadata listing a de-identified subject ID, COVID-19 status, age in years and sex. The samples were drawn from the first 160 participants of the ongoing ImmuneRACE study and from over 950 subjects provided by 6 global collaborators. On the study overall, not on this receptor specifically: The amount of clinical and demographic metadata varied by source and participant and was provided uncurated.

Sequenced sample: PBMCs or T cells enriched from blood (not recorded which). This TCR was recovered from a woman aged 50 to 65 who had recovered from COVID-19. The chain was built from TRBV5-4 and TRBJ2-2, with 8 junctional bases fitting TRBD2. The sequence in DNA is TGTGCCAGCAGCTTGAGCGGGGGGAACACCGGGGAGCTGTTTTTT. It translates to CASSLSGGNTGELFF.